This T cell receptor beta chain originates from a study of identical twins. A universal primer site was added by template switching, and unique molecular identifiers were carried by the cDNA. Using its own MiXCR run on the 5' RACE reads, TCRdb lists one record per CDR3 protein. The profile shows hundreds of thousands of distinct CDR3 sequences, 8.6% of them singletons. Concerning this clonotype itself: Its cognate antigen is unknown.

The junction had 13 bases not matched to a gene; V was cut back by 1 base and J by 4 bases. Germline V gene data show CDR1 as LNHNV and CDR2 as YYDKDF (reference sequence). The CDR3 length is 18 residues. Study-wide points: Abundant beta clonotypes from cord blood bore fewer insertions; memory repertoires lacked this pattern. Twins' excess sharing was less marked for out-of-frame beta sequences.

The same specimen was also included in a second study, on yellow fever vaccine responses in identical twins. That work states: Twins' vaccine T cell response reportedly gave the appearance of partial convergence and partial personalization.

The V call is TRBV15, the J call TRBJ2-3, with 8 positions matching TRBD2. The specimen sequenced was PBMCs. This sequence was found in a woman aged 18-29 years in good health. The CDR3 nucleotides are TGTGCCACCAGCAGAGTCCAAAATAGCGGGACAAGGGCAGATACGCAGTATTTT. Translation gives CATSRVQNSGTRADTQYF.